This record looks at one T cell receptor beta chain sequence and its context. Its cognate antigen is unknown. The CDR3 does not end in the conserved phenylalanine or tryptophan, so this is likely a read error. This entry belongs to a study of T-cell memory formation after mild COVID-19. Broader study findings: What remained unconfirmed was the SARS-CoV-2 specificity of second-wave clones peaking on day 37.

TCRdb ran MiXCR on the 5' RACE reads and lists one entry per CDR3 protein. The sample shows fewer than 350,000 distinct CDR3 sequences, 14% of them seen only once. V lost 2 bases to trimming and J lost 4 bases, with 12 bases between them. The CDR3 is made up of 14 amino acids. Per the germline V gene, CDR1 is SGHRS and CDR2 is YFSETQ. This chain uses TRBV5-1 with TRBJ1-1; D gene ambiguous. This receptor was taken from a man between 18 and 29 years old who had mild COVID-19 (a few samples of this study predate the infection). Cell type and time point are not known. Sequences were obtained from PBMCs or a T cell subset sorted from them (not recorded which). For the CDR3, the DNA is TGCGCCAGCAGCTTCCGGCCGTCGGGCACTGAAGCTTTCCTT. Its translation is CASSFRPSGTEAFL.